Reported below is one TCR beta chain. Its target is unknown. These data belong to a study of cytomegalovirus exposure and HLA in healthy donors. Whole-study findings and limits: Presence/absence analyses treated sequencing depth as roughly uniform across donors. A later analysis reportedly found fewer N-insertions in an Asian-associated ancestry cluster than the roughly 670-donor mean. The study recorded 160 or so TCR beta chains that were cytomegalovirus-associated.

Unrecorded immune exposure was likely among donors, who were nominally healthy when sampled. PCR was performed using 60 Vbeta and 13 Jbeta primers. Assay: immunoSEQ multiplex PCR; the TCRdb copy retains only in-frame clones and omits some. This sample carries some 96,000 clones, 76% of them seen once, and the ten largest clones take 2% to 2.5%. Material for sequencing was PBMCs. This sequence was found in a man aged 40-49 years in good health and CMV-seronegative.

This chain's CDR3 is CASSGGSRMSYNEQFF. CDR3 nucleotide sequence: TGCGCCAGCAGCGGGGGGTCAAGGATGTCCTACAATGAGCAGTTCTTC. The gene calls are TRBV5-1 and TRBJ2-1, with a tentative D call TRBD2 (6 bases). The CDR3 is 16 residues long. Trimming took off 4 bases at V and 1 base at J, with 15 bases between the two ends. Germline CDR1 reads SGHRS; CDR2 reads YFSETQ.